This TCR beta chain is drawn from a study of regulatory T cells in long-lasting Graves disease. The sample's time point: newly diagnosed GD, antithyroid drugs for less than 3 months. RNA extracted from PBMCs served as the sequencing template. This clonotype appeared many times. In building TCR beta libraries, iRepertoire HTBI primers were used together with Arm-PCR of CDR3 regions. Via MiXCR, TCRdb re-called the multiplex PCR reads, giving one row per CDR3 protein. Of 600,000 to 650,000 distinct CDR3 sequences listed, under 20% are singletons. CDR1 and CDR2 (germline): LGHDT, YNNKEL (reference sequence). V gave up 1 base and J gave up 13 bases, with 14 bases separating them. The CDR3 sequence is 14 residues long. These data were likewise used in another study, on T cells in Graves' hyperthyroidism and ophthalmopathy.

The V and J genes are TRBV3-1 and TRBJ1-6, with D possibly matching TRBD1 (5 bases). This sample comprised peripheral blood mononuclear cells (PBMCs), obtained at new diagnosis, from a patient treated with antithyroid drugs. This clonotype was obtained from a woman in her 30s with Graves disease. This CDR3 is CASSQGGDSRPLHF. Here the CDR3 DNA reads TGTGCCAGCAGCCAAGGCGGGGACTCGAGGCCCCTCCACTTT. Using reference TRBV3-1 and TRBJ1-6 for the parts outside the CDR3, the full variable domain is DTAVSQTPKYLVTQMGNDKSIKCEQNLGHDTMYWYKQDSKKFLKIMFSYNNKELIINETVPNRFSPKSPDKAHLNLHINSLELGDSAVYFCASSQGGDSRPLHFGNGTRLTVT.